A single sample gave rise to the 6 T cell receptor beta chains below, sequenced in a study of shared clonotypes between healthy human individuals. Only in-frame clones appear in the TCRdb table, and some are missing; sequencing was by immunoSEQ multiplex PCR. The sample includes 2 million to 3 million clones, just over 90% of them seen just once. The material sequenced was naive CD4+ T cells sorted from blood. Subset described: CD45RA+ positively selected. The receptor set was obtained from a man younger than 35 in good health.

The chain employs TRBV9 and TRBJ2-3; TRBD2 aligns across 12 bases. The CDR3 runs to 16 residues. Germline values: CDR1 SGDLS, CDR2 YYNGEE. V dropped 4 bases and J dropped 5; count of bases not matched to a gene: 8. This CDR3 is CASSTRRTSGVDTQYF. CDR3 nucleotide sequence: TGTGCCAGCAGCACAAGACGGACTAGCGGGGTAGATACGCAGTATTTT.

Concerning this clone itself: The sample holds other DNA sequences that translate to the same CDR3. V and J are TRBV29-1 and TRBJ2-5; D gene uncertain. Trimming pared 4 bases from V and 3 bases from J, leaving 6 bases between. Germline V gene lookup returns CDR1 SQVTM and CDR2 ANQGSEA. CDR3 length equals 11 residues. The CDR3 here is CSVGGEETQYF. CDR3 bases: TGCAGCGTTGGCGGAGAAGAGACCCAGTACTTC.

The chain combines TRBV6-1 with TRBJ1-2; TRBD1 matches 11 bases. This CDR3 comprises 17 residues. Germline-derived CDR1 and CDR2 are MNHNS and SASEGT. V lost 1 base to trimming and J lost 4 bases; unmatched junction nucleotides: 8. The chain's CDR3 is CASSEDAGGTGGYGYTF. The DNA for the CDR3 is TGTGCCAGCAGTGAAGACGCAGGGGGGACAGGGGGCTATGGCTACACCTTC.

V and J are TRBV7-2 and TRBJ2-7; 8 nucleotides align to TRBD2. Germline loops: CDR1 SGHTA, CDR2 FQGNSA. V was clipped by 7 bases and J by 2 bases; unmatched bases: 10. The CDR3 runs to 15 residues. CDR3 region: CASTSEAGVAYEQYF. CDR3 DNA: TGTGCCAGCACCTCGGAAGCGGGAGTGGCCTACGAGCAGTACTTC.

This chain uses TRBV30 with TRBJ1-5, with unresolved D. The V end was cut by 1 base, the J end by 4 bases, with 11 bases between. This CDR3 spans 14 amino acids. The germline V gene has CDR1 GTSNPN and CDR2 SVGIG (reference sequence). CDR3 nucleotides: TGTGCCTGGAGTGATGGGGTGAGGAATCAGCCCCAGCATTTT. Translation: CAWSDGVRNQPQHF.

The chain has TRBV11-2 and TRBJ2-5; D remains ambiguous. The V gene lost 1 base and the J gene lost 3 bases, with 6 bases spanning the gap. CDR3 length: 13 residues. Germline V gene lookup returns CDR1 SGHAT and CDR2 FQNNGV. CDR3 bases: TGTGCCAGCAGCTTAGCTTTAAAAGAGACCCAGTACTTC. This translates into CASSLALKETQYF.